Included here is one TCR beta chain sequence, with context. This CDR3 spans 14 amino acids. Trimming removed 5 bases from V and 4 bases from J, with 14 bases in between. Germline V gene sequence: CDR1 MNHEY, CDR2 SMNVEV (reference sequence). TCRdb's table, derived via immunoSEQ multiplex PCR, lists solely in-frame clones and lacks some. This table has 150,000 to 180,000 clones, about 94% appearing once. This specimen belongs to a study of control samples from healthy donors and cancer patients. V is TRBV27 and J is TRBJ1-2; D unclear. This TCR was recovered from a man aged 35 to 55 in good health. Material for sequencing was blood. The CDR3 is CASSPTHSFYGYTF. For the CDR3, the DNA is TGTGCCAGCAGTCCCACCCACTCCTTCTATGGCTACACCTTC.